The following is a TCR beta chain sequence with its context. This entry is derived from a study of shared clonotypes between healthy human individuals. CDR3 length equals 14 residues. CDR1 MNHEY and CDR2 SMNVEV come from the germline V gene (reference sequence). V trimming: 5 bases; J trimming: 3 bases; junction bases outside the gene matches: 5. Terminally differentiated effector memory CD45RA+ cells were left out of the naive CD8 fraction, which was CD45RO-negative and positively selected for CCR7. Profiling relied on immunoSEQ multiplex PCR, and the TCRdb table lists in-frame clones only, not all of them. Of about 820,000 clones listed, 92% are singletons.

The genes are TRBV27 and TRBJ2-5; 8 positions agree with TRBD1. The receptor was isolated from a man aged 30 to 39 in good health. Sequenced material: naive CD8+ T cells sorted from blood. CDR3 DNA: TGTGCCAGCAGTCTCCCGGGACAGGAAGAGACCCAGTACTTC. The encoded protein is CASSLPGQEETQYF.